One and the same sample provided the 18 T cell receptor beta chains below, sequenced in a study of CD8 T cells in Susac syndrome. An amount of RNA that ranged from roughly 0.5 to 1 ug was reverse transcribed with random hexamers. TCRdb ran MiXCR on the immunoSEQ multiplex PCR reads and lists one entry per CDR3 protein. The table has about 140,000 distinct CDR3 sequences, under 97% seen once; the top ten hold approximately 0.08%. Material: CD4+ T cells from PBMCs. These receptors all stem from a human donor with Susac syndrome.

The chain joins TRBV2 to TRBJ1-3; perhaps TRBD1 as D (5 bases). Germline V CDR1 and CDR2: SNHLY, FYNNEI. The V gene lost 6 bases and the J gene lost 0 bases, with 6 bases spanning the gap. The CDR3 sequence is 13 residues long. CDR3 coding DNA: TGTGCCAGCAGGGGGACCTCTGGAAACACCATATATTTT. Translating gives CASRGTSGNTIYF.

This sequence joins TRBV14 and TRBJ2-1; 7 bases line up with TRBD1. Germline-derived CDR1 and CDR2 are SGHDN and FVKESK. The CDR3 totals 17 residues. V dropped 4 bases and J dropped 7; count of bases not matched to a gene: 16. CDR3 sequence (DNA): TGTGCCAGCAGCCCGGCCCGAGGGGGCGCTAGGTTAAATGAGCAGTTCTTC. Translating it yields CASSPARGGARLNEQFF.

The CDR3 DNA reads TGTGCCAGCAGTCCCCGGGGGACAGATACGCAGTATTTT. It is translated as CASSPRGTDTQYF. This rearrangement joins TRBV6-6 to TRBJ2-3; D might be TRBD2 (6 bases). This CDR3 spans 13 amino acids. Germline lookup yields CDR1 MNHNY and CDR2 SVGAGI (reference sequence). With 5 bases removed from V and 3 bases from J, the gap between germline ends came to 9 bases.

V and J are TRBV12-3 or TRBV12-4 and TRBJ1-1; perhaps TRBD1 as D (6 bases). This CDR3 comprises 13 residues. Trimming removed 10 bases from V and 10 bases from J, with 22 bases in between. CDR3 coding DNA: TGTGCCACCGGCGGGGGACACACTCCAGCAGCTTTCTTT. This gives the protein CATGGGHTPAAFF.

The chain joins TRBV20-1 to TRBJ2-5; 11 bases fit TRBD1. From germline, CDR1 is DFQATT and CDR2 SNEGSKA (reference sequence). Germline trimming cut 6 bases from V and 6 bases from J; bases unmatched to any gene: 21. CDR3 size: 18 residues. CDR3 sequence reads: CSAGTGGRAGGEVKTQYF. The CDR3 DNA reads as TGCAGTGCAGGGACAGGGGGTCGGGCGGGAGGAGAGGTGAAGACCCAGTACTTC.

CDR3 residues: CSARPANTEAFF. The CDR3 DNA reads as TGCAGTGCTAGACCCGCGAACACTGAAGCTTTCTTT. V is TRBV20-1 and J is TRBJ1-1, with D unresolved. Trimming took 2 bases from V and 1 from J, leaving 5 bases between them. Germline V lookup: CDR1 DFQATT, CDR2 SNEGSKA (reference sequence). The CDR3 length is 12 residues.

V usage is TRBV29-1 and J usage is TRBJ2-1; 12 bases line up with TRBD1. Germline V gene lookup returns CDR1 SQVTM and CDR2 ANQGSEA. The trim removed 6 bases at V and 10 bases at J, leaving 7 bases unmatched. The CDR3 runs 13 residues. The CDR3 loop reads CSVQGQGAGEQFF. Written as DNA, the CDR3 is TGCAGCGTCCAGGGACAGGGGGCCGGGGAGCAGTTCTTC.

The gene calls are TRBV7-9 and TRBJ2-5, with a weak D call TRBD2 (6 bases). CDR3 length: 14 amino acids. The ends were cut back, 5 bases at V and 5 bases at J, with 15 bases in the middle. Per germline, CDR1 SEHNR and CDR2 FQNEAQ (reference sequence). CDR3 coding DNA: TGTGCCAGCAGCGCGGGACGGGACGTGGAGACCCAGTACTTC. As protein: CASSAGRDVETQYF.

This chain uses TRBV5-1 with TRBJ2-3; 8 bases map to TRBD1. The CDR3 is 13 residues long. The V and J ends lost 0 bases and 14 bases, in that order; junction bases with no gene match: 8. Per the germline V gene, CDR1 is SGHRS and CDR2 is YFSETQ. This CDR3 reads CASSLDPDREPYF. DNA of the CDR3: TGCGCCAGCAGCTTGGACCCGGACAGGGAGCCGTATTTT.

In nucleotides, the CDR3 is TGTGCCACCAGCAGAGATGCCGGGTCCGAGCAGTACTTC. Its protein product is CATSRDAGSEQYF. The chain couples TRBV15 to TRBJ2-7; no clear D. The CDR3 is 13 residues long. Trimming removed 0 bases at V and 6 bases at J, with 9 bases between. Germline V CDR1 and CDR2: LNHNV, YYDKDF (reference sequence).

V usage is TRBV4-2 and J usage is TRBJ2-7; D may be TRBD2 (5 bases). CDR3 size: 14 residues. Trimming removed 0 bases at V and 3 bases at J, with 9 bases between. Germline V lookup: CDR1 LGHNA, CDR2 YNFKEQ. CDR3 coding DNA: TGTGCCAGCAGCCAAGATAGGACTCGCTACGAGCAGTACTTC. It is translated as CASSQDRTRYEQYF.

This clonotype was counted a few times. This chain connects TRBV24-1 to TRBJ2-2, with D perhaps TRBD1 (5 bases). The V gene's germline CDR1 is KGHDR and CDR2 SFDVKD. V was shortened by 6 bases and J by 6 bases, with 7 bases between the two germline ends. This CDR3 has 12 amino acids. CDR3 region: CATSSGPGELFF. DNA of the CDR3: TGTGCCACCAGTTCAGGGCCCGGGGAGCTGTTTTTT.

The rearrangement joins TRBV14 to TRBJ2-1; possibly TRBD1 for D (5 bases). This CDR3 region has 18 residues. CDR1 and CDR2 from the germline V gene are SGHDN and FVKESK. Between the trimmed V and J ends, which lost 4 bases and 6 bases, there was a span of 25 bases. The CDR3 reads CASSPGKVATTSINEQFF. CDR3 nucleotide sequence: TGTGCCAGCAGCCCAGGGAAGGTCGCCACAACATCAATCAATGAGCAGTTCTTC.

The chain recombines TRBV29-1 with TRBJ1-2, with D tentatively TRBD1 (5 bases). From germline, CDR1 is SQVTM and CDR2 ANQGSEA. Trimming stripped 2 bases from V and 7 bases from J, with 11 bases between. There are 12 residues in the CDR3. In DNA, the CDR3 is TGCAGCGTTGAAAGCAGGGTTGGTGGCTACACCTTC. It codes for CSVESRVGGYTF.

V is TRBV11-2 and J is TRBJ1-2, with a tentative D call TRBD1 (6 bases). This CDR3 region has 16 residues. The V end lost 5 bases, the J end lost 2 bases, and 18 bases lay between the germline ends. In germline, CDR1 is SGHAT, CDR2 FQNNGV. CDR3 protein: CASSVARGPLNYGYTF. The CDR3 nucleotides read TGTGCCAGCAGCGTAGCCAGGGGACCTTTGAACTATGGCTACACCTTC.

The V call is TRBV4-1, the J call TRBJ2-7, with D possibly TRBD1 on 6 matching bases. The germline CDR1 and CDR2 sequences are MGHRA and YSYEKL. CDR3 size: 13 residues. Trimming removed 2 bases from V and 4 bases from J, with 9 bases in between. The CDR3 DNA reads as TGCGCCAGCAGCCAAACGGGACATTACGAGCAGTACTTC. Translated, it gives CASSQTGHYEQYF.

The V gene is TRBV4-1, the J gene TRBJ2-7, with D uncertain. CDR1 is MGHRA and CDR2 is YSYEKL in the germline V gene. V lost 0 bases and J lost 4, with 10 bases in between. The CDR3 consists of 14 residues. The DNA of the CDR3 is TGCGCCAGCAGCCAAGATAGCAGAATTTACGAGCAGTACTTC. Amino acids: CASSQDSRIYEQYF.

This chain joins TRBV6-5 and TRBJ1-1; 7 bases match TRBD1. The CDR3 is made up of 15 amino acids. The germline V gene encodes CDR1 MNHEY and CDR2 SVGAGI. The trim removed 0 bases at V and 6 bases at J, leaving 7 bases unmatched. CDR3 amino acids: CASSYSTGFLAEAFF. DNA of the CDR3: TGTGCCAGCAGTTACTCGACAGGGTTTTTGGCTGAAGCTTTCTTT.